This entry describes one T cell receptor beta chain. Both subsets, CD45RA+ naive and CD45RA-negative memory, were split from the CD4+ cells. Produced via immunoSEQ multiplex PCR; TCRdb's table is partial and in-frame only. The profile shows 2 million to 3 million clones, 90% to 95% of them singletons. The sample comes from a study of shared clonotypes between healthy human individuals. The CDR3 loop spans 12 amino acids. The germline CDR1 and CDR2 sequences are SQVTM and ANQGSEA. With 3 bases removed from V and 4 bases from J, the gap between germline ends came to 7 bases. The sequenced sample consisted of naive CD4+ T cells sorted from blood. Subset given: CD45RA+ positively selected. J is TRBJ2-1 and V is TRBV29-1, with unresolved D. The TCR comes from a man in his late teens or twenties in good health. The CDR3 reads CSVDTGYNEQFF. Here the CDR3 DNA reads TGCAGCGTTGATACTGGATACAATGAGCAGTTCTTC.